The rows below give T cell receptor beta chains drawn from one sample of a study of CD8 T cells in ankylosing spondylitis. Each CDR3 protein gets one entry after TCRdb re-called the 5' RACE reads with MiXCR. Among around 770,000 distinct CDR3 sequences, about 10% were seen once, and the ten largest hold about 0.49%. Specimen: blood, either unsorted or a sorted T cell fraction (not recorded which). These receptors were obtained from a male donor with ankylosing spondylitis. Both conserved end residues are part of each CDR3. A D gene is named only where the DNA matches it firmly.

v_call: TRBV5-1
d_call: NA
j_call: TRBJ1-4
cdr3_aa: CASSLEGLIEKLFF

v_call: TRBV20-1
d_call: NA
j_call: TRBJ2-5
cdr3_aa: CSARGDMYQETQYF

v_call: TRBV14
d_call: NA
j_call: TRBJ2-5
cdr3_aa: CASSQDSSRRETQYF

v_call: TRBV6-2/TRBV6-3
d_call: TRBD2
j_call: TRBJ2-7
cdr3_aa: CASRRAGVLSYEQYF

v_call: TRBV4-1
d_call: NA
j_call: TRBJ1-1
cdr3_aa: CASSQEEWGDTEAFF

v_call: TRBV20-1
d_call: TRBD1
j_call: TRBJ2-5
cdr3_aa: CSAPPGQPQETQYF

v_call: TRBV6-2/TRBV6-3
d_call: NA
j_call: TRBJ2-3
cdr3_aa: CASGDAQYF

v_call: TRBV20-1
d_call: NA
j_call: TRBJ1-2
cdr3_aa: CSASYGYGYTF

v_call: TRBV9
d_call: NA
j_call: TRBJ2-3
cdr3_aa: CASSPMEGGTDTQYF

v_call: TRBV11-2
d_call: NA
j_call: TRBJ2-7
cdr3_aa: CASSGIRTQRAYEQYF

v_call: TRBV4-3
d_call: NA
j_call: TRBJ2-3
cdr3_aa: CASSQEDSTDTQYF

v_call: TRBV20-1
d_call: TRBD2
j_call: TRBJ2-2
cdr3_aa: CSARTSGSVGELFF

v_call: TRBV7-9
d_call: NA
j_call: TRBJ2-1
cdr3_aa: CPSSPPGTAHNDQFF

v_call: TRBV20-1
d_call: TRBD2
j_call: TRBJ2-7
cdr3_aa: CSARNFGGDSYEQYF

v_call: TRBV14
d_call: TRBD1
j_call: TRBJ2-1
cdr3_aa: CASSRSGTEYNEQFF

v_call: TRBV6-1
d_call: NA
j_call: TRBJ1-6
cdr3_aa: CASRTRIADNSPLHF

v_call: TRBV5-1
d_call: TRBD1
j_call: TRBJ2-2
cdr3_aa: CASSYQGTGNTGELFF

v_call: TRBV5-1
d_call: NA
j_call: TRBJ1-1
cdr3_aa: CASSFRDQNTEAFF

v_call: TRBV2
d_call: NA
j_call: TRBJ1-1
cdr3_aa: CASSERAPVSNTEAFF

v_call: TRBV4-3
d_call: NA
j_call: TRBJ1-2
cdr3_aa: CASSQDLSAYGYTF

v_call: TRBV7-7
d_call: TRBD2
j_call: TRBJ2-5
cdr3_aa: CASSPSGNQETQYF

v_call: TRBV12-3/TRBV12-4
d_call: NA
j_call: TRBJ1-4
cdr3_aa: CASSPTGSVEKLFF

v_call: TRBV7-2
d_call: TRBD1
j_call: TRBJ2-5
cdr3_aa: CASSSTRGPGETQYF

v_call: TRBV25-1
d_call: NA
j_call: TRBJ2-3
cdr3_aa: CASSVGSTRTDTQYF

v_call: TRBV6-2/TRBV6-3
d_call: NA
j_call: TRBJ2-7
cdr3_aa: CASSYRGGEQYF

v_call: TRBV29-1
d_call: NA
j_call: TRBJ1-2
cdr3_aa: CSVGDQGSYGYTF

v_call: TRBV11-1
d_call: TRBD1
j_call: TRBJ1-2
cdr3_aa: CASSRQGDGYTF

v_call: TRBV12-3/TRBV12-4
d_call: NA
j_call: TRBJ1-5
cdr3_aa: CASSLLQHSQPQHF

v_call: TRBV20-1
d_call: NA
j_call: TRBJ2-7
cdr3_aa: CSARSTRGTYEQYF

v_call: TRBV7-8
d_call: TRBD1
j_call: TRBJ2-7
cdr3_aa: CATRQGPLEQYF

v_call: TRBV10-3
d_call: TRBD1
j_call: TRBJ2-6
cdr3_aa: CAISGGWDRTPSGANVLTF

v_call: TRBV5-1
d_call: NA
j_call: TRBJ2-7
cdr3_aa: CASSLGRGDTYEQYF

v_call: TRBV4-1
d_call: TRBD1
j_call: TRBJ1-4
cdr3_aa: CASSQQGDATNEKLFF

v_call: TRBV20-1
d_call: TRBD2
j_call: TRBJ2-3
cdr3_aa: CSAPPRPAGGNTQYF

v_call: TRBV2
d_call: TRBD1
j_call: TRBJ1-5
cdr3_aa: CASTFDRGSNQPQHF

v_call: TRBV20-1
d_call: NA
j_call: TRBJ2-1
cdr3_aa: CKRCFLDVGYNEQFF

v_call: TRBV6-5
d_call: NA
j_call: TRBJ1-5
cdr3_aa: CASSYFTGWGNQPQHF

v_call: TRBV6-6
d_call: TRBD1
j_call: TRBJ2-7
cdr3_aa: CASSRGQYEQYF

v_call: TRBV9
d_call: NA
j_call: TRBJ2-3
cdr3_aa: CASSVGLLSTDTQYF

v_call: TRBV20-1
d_call: NA
j_call: TRBJ2-2
cdr3_aa: CSARQGFTGELFF

v_call: TRBV24-1
d_call: NA
j_call: TRBJ2-7
cdr3_aa: CATSDSRIGGIEQYF

v_call: TRBV4-2
d_call: NA
j_call: TRBJ1-1
cdr3_aa: CASSQERTEAFF

v_call: TRBV28
d_call: TRBD2
j_call: TRBJ2-3
cdr3_aa: CASRASGPTSTDTQYF

v_call: TRBV5-1
d_call: NA
j_call: TRBJ1-2
cdr3_aa: CASSLDLDGYTF

v_call: TRBV4-3
d_call: NA
j_call: TRBJ2-7
cdr3_aa: CASSQVGRSAYEQYF

v_call: TRBV7-9
d_call: TRBD1
j_call: TRBJ2-7
cdr3_aa: CASSQGQLYEQYF

v_call: TRBV7-8
d_call: NA
j_call: TRBJ1-1
cdr3_aa: CASSLRRGAEGTEAFF

v_call: TRBV27
d_call: NA
j_call: TRBJ1-1
cdr3_aa: CASSGAVGSMNTEAFF